The T cell receptor beta chain described here comes from a study of blood T cell repertoires in COVID-19. Study in general: The analysed material was cDNA or gDNA that came from T cells, B-cell-depleted T cells, or PBMCs.

CDR3 length: 14 amino acids. Germline assignment: CDR1 SGDLS and CDR2 YYNGEE. The V gene lost 3 bases and the J gene lost 10 bases, with 17 bases spanning the gap. TCRdb's copy holds only in-frame clones and misses some; the assay was immunoSEQ multiplex PCR. The sample lists approximately 180,000 clones, about 85% occurring once. The gene calls are TRBV9 and TRBJ2-1; tentatively, D is TRBD2 (6 bases). The sample taken for sequencing was peripheral blood. The origin of this receptor is a woman of 80 years or more with acute or convalescent COVID-19. The CDR3 nucleotides read TGTGCCAGCAGCGCAGGGACTCCCGCGTGGGAGCAGTTCTTC. It specifies CASSAGTPAWEQFF.